This passage covers 14 T cell receptor beta chains from one sample sequenced in a study of control samples from healthy donors and cancer patients. Profiling relied on immunoSEQ multiplex PCR, and the TCRdb table lists in-frame clones only, not all of them. The table has 110,000 to 150,000 clones, around 90% seen once. The sequencing sample was made of blood. The source of these receptors is a man younger than 45 in good health.

This chain joins TRBV12-3 or TRBV12-4 and TRBJ1-2; maybe TRBD1 (6 bases). The CDR3 extends over 12 amino acids. V shed 1 base and J shed 6 bases, with 6 bases lying between them. CDR3 sequence reads: CASSLDRDGYTF. The CDR3 nucleotides read TGTGCCAGCAGTTTAGACAGGGATGGCTACACCTTC.

This chain joins TRBV3-1 (or the pseudogene TRBV3-2) and TRBJ2-6; D call uncertain. The germline V and J ends were trimmed by 3 bases and 0 bases, with 3 bases remaining between them. This CDR3 is built from 14 residues. Looked up from germline, CDR1 is LGHDT and CDR2 is YNNKEL (reference sequence). CDR3 DNA sequence: TGTGCCAGCAGCCACCCCTCTGGGGCCAACGTCCTGACTTTC. This codes for CASSHPSGANVLTF.

This clone was counted once. The V and J genes are TRBV5-6 and TRBJ2-2; maybe TRBD1 (6 bases). V lost 1 base to trimming and J lost 4 bases, with 14 bases between them. The V gene's germline CDR1 is SGHDT and CDR2 YYEEEE. The CDR3 covers 16 residues. The CDR3 DNA reads as TGTGCCAGCAGCTTGCTACAGGGTTCGGTCACCGGGGAGCTGTTTTTT. It codes for CASSLLQGSVTGELFF.

The chain links TRBV2 to TRBJ2-3, with D perhaps TRBD2 (5 bases). V was trimmed by 4 bases and J by 6 bases, leaving 14 bases between them. In germline, CDR1 is SNHLY, CDR2 FYNNEI. This CDR3 region has 14 residues. The CDR3 reads CASSGRTEADTQYF. The CDR3 DNA sequence: TGTGCCAGCAGTGGAAGGACTGAGGCCGATACGCAGTATTTT.

This clone was found once. V usage is TRBV5-1 and J usage is TRBJ2-7, with D possibly being TRBD1 (5 bases). This CDR3 is 14 amino acids long. Per the germline V gene, CDR1 is SGHRS and CDR2 is YFSETQ. Trimming removed 0 bases from V and 4 bases from J, with 11 bases in between. As DNA, the CDR3 is TGCGCCAGCAGCTTGGAGCCAGGGCAATACGAGCAGTACTTC. Protein: CASSLEPGQYEQYF.

The chain is built from TRBV13 and TRBJ2-5, with D uncertain. V was trimmed by 2 bases and J by 5 bases, leaving 15 bases between them. In germline, CDR1 is PRHDT, CDR2 FYEKMQ (reference sequence). This CDR3 comprises 15 residues. CDR3 loop: CASSLSRRVRETQYF. Written as DNA, the CDR3 is TGTGCCAGCAGCTTAAGTCGAAGGGTACGGGAGACCCAGTACTTC.

The chain has TRBV5-8 and TRBJ2-7; a weak D match, TRBD2 (6 bases). The germline gives CDR1 SGHTS, CDR2 YDEGEE. V lost 4 bases to trimming and J lost 6 bases, with 20 bases between them. The CDR3 loop spans 15 amino acids. The CDR3 bases are TGTGCCAGCAGCCTGGAGGGTACTAGAATCGGCGAGCAGTACTTC. Protein: CASSLEGTRIGEQYF.

The chain links TRBV3-1 (or the pseudogene TRBV3-2) to TRBJ1-4; D is unclear. This CDR3 is 14 amino acids long. The V gene lost 3 bases and the J gene lost 2 bases, with 7 bases spanning the gap. CDR1 is LGHDT, CDR2 YNNKEL, per germline (reference sequence). This CDR3 reads CASSQRLTNEKLFF. The CDR3 DNA is TGTGCCAGCAGCCAGCGGCTTACTAATGAAAAACTGTTTTTT.

The chain has TRBV7-2 and TRBJ1-4; perhaps TRBD1 as D (6 bases). Looked up from germline, CDR1 is SGHTA and CDR2 is FQGNSA. The CDR3 length is 15 residues. Trimming stripped 5 bases from V and 7 bases from J, with 17 bases between. Here the CDR3 reads CASSPNGGAGEKLFF. CDR3 DNA: TGTGCCAGCAGCCCTAACGGGGGGGCGGGTGAAAAACTGTTTTTT.

This chain links TRBV24-1 with TRBJ2-1; TRBD1 agrees at 9 bases. V gave up 1 base and J gave up 9 bases; unmatched junction bases: 3. This CDR3 spans 14 amino acids. Germline lookup yields CDR1 KGHDR and CDR2 SFDVKD. CDR3 sequence (DNA): TGTGCCACCAGTGATTTTACAGGGGGCGGTGAGCAGTTCTTC. Translating it yields CATSDFTGGGEQFF.

The chain uses TRBV5-6 and TRBJ2-5; no firm D call. V was shortened by 4 bases and J by 4 bases, with 5 bases between the two germline ends. CDR3 length: 11 amino acids. Germline-derived CDR1 and CDR2 are SGHDT and YYEEEE. CDR3 sequence (DNA): TGTGCCAGCAGCACTGGAGAGACCCAGTACTTC. Its translation: CASSTGETQYF.

The rearrangement joins TRBV5-4 to TRBJ2-7, with 8 bases lining up with TRBD2. The trim removed 5 bases at V and 5 bases at J, leaving 6 bases unmatched. Looked up from germline, CDR1 is SGHNT and CDR2 is YYREEE (reference sequence). The CDR3 length is 13 residues. CDR3 in amino acids: CASSRGGADEQYF. DNA of the CDR3: TGTGCCAGCAGTCGGGGGGGGGCGGACGAGCAGTACTTC.

This clone was seen once. This chain uses TRBV4-3 with TRBJ1-4; D remains unclear. CDR1 is LGHNA, CDR2 YSLEER, per germline. The CDR3 loop spans 15 amino acids. V shed 4 bases and J shed 3 bases, with 12 bases lying between them. This CDR3 is CASSPFAGSNEKLFF. In DNA, the CDR3 is TGCGCCAGCAGCCCCTTTGCGGGGTCTAATGAAAAACTGTTTTTT.

V gene TRBV29-1 combines with J gene TRBJ1-2; unclear D gene. V was cut by 4 bases and J by 5 bases, with 11 bases left in between. The CDR3 spans 12 residues. In germline, CDR1 is SQVTM, CDR2 ANQGSEA. The CDR3 spells CSVGGSSYGYTF. Written as DNA, the CDR3 is TGCAGCGTTGGTGGCTCGTCGTATGGCTACACCTTC.